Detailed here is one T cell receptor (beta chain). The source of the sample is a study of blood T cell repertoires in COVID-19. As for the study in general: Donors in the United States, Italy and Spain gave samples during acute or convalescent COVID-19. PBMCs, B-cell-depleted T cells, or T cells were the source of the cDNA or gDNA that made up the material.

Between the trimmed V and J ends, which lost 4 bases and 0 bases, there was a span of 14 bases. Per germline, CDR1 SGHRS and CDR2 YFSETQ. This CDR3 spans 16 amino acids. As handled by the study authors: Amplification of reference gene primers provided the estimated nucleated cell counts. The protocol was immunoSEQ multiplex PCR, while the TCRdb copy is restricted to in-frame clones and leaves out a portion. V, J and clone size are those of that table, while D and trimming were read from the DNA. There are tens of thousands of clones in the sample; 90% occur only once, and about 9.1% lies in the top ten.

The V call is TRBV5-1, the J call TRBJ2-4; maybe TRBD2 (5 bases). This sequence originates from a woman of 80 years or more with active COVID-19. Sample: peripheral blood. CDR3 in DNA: TGCGCCAGCAGCGGAGGCTTAGGGCTAGCCAAAAACATTCAGTACTTC. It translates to CASSGGLGLAKNIQYF.